Here is one T cell receptor beta chain with its context. PCR used 60 Vbeta primers and 13 Jbeta primers. Clones were sequenced by immunoSEQ multiplex PCR, and TCRdb holds only the in-frame ones, with some missing. The sample has fewer than 250,000 clones; around 86% are singletons. This sample stems from a study of cytomegalovirus exposure and HLA in healthy donors. The CDR3 contains 14 residues. V lost 2 bases to trimming and J lost 4 bases; unmatched junction nucleotides: 3. CDR1 is LNHNV, CDR2 YYDKDF, per germline (reference sequence). The clonotype originates from a woman aged 50 to 65 in good health and CMV-seropositive. V gene TRBV15 combines with J gene TRBJ1-2; 8 nucleotides agree with TRBD1. Sequenced: PBMCs. CDR3: CATSRPQGGYGYTF. The CDR3 coding sequence is TGTGCCACCAGCAGACCACAGGGGGGCTATGGCTACACCTTC.